These 27 T cell receptor beta chains share one sample of origin, sequenced in a study of T cell responses to AZD1222 COVID-19 vaccine. Only in-frame clones appear in the TCRdb table, and some are missing; sequencing was by immunoSEQ multiplex PCR. There are 150,000 to 200,000 clones in the sample; about 93% occur only once, and approximately 0.6% lies in the top ten. Here the sequenced sample was peripheral blood, taken on day 0 of AZD1222 vaccination. The receptors were gathered from an adult in good health.

This chain links TRBV30 with TRBJ1-6, with D unclear. The V gene lost 3 bases and the J gene lost 10 bases, with 19 bases spanning the gap. Germline values: CDR1 GTSNPN, CDR2 SVGIG (reference sequence). The CDR3 is 15 residues long. CDR3 coding DNA: TGTGCCTGGAGGGTCCTTAGAGGGTCCTGGTCACCCCTCCACTTT. This translates into CAWRVLRGSWSPLHF. The variable domain in full, completed from reference TRBV30 and TRBJ1-6, reads SQTIHQWPATLVQPVGSPLSLECTVEGTSNPNLYWYRQAAGRGLQLLFYSVGIGQISSEVPQNLSASRPQDRQFILSSKKLLLSDSGFYLCAWRVLRGSWSPLHFGNGTRLTVT.

The genes are TRBV28 and TRBJ2-7; 10 bases fit TRBD2. The CDR3 spans 15 residues. V lost 5 bases, J lost 2 bases, and 6 bases stayed unmatched. Germline V gene lookup returns CDR1 MDHEN and CDR2 SYDVKM. CDR3 nucleotides: TGTGCCAGCAGTCTCCTAGGACTAGCGGCCTACGAGCAGTACTTC. It is translated as CASSLLGLAAYEQYF.

Note on this clone: The sample has other DNA sequences that encode this CDR3 too. This rearrangement joins TRBV3-1 (or the pseudogene TRBV3-2) to TRBJ2-7; no clear D gene. The germline V and J ends were trimmed by 1 base and 4 bases, with 14 bases remaining between them. This CDR3 has 15 residues. In germline, CDR1 is LGHDT, CDR2 YNNKEL (reference sequence). The CDR3, as DNA: TGTGCCAGCAGCCAAGTCCTCGGCGGAGCTTACGAGCAGTACTTC. Translated: CASSQVLGGAYEQYF.

The rearrangement uses TRBV14 and TRBJ2-7, with 7 bases identical to TRBD2. This CDR3 contains 14 residues. Germline trimming cut 5 bases from V and 1 base from J; bases unmatched to any gene: 5. Germline CDR1 reads SGHDN; CDR2 reads FVKESK. The CDR3 loop reads CASSAGVRSYEQYF. CDR3 DNA sequence: TGTGCCAGCAGCGCGGGAGTTCGGTCCTACGAGCAGTACTTC.

The CDR3 coding sequence is TGTGCCAGCACCCCTGGGTTCTCTGGAAACACCATATATTTT. Translating it yields CASTPGFSGNTIYF. V gene TRBV28 combines with J gene TRBJ1-3, with D unresolved. This CDR3 is 14 amino acids long. Per the germline V gene, CDR1 is MDHEN and CDR2 is SYDVKM. Trimming removed 7 bases from V and 0 bases from J, with 10 bases in between.

The chain couples TRBV2 to TRBJ2-1; maybe TRBD1 (6 bases). Trimming removed 6 bases at V and 4 bases at J, with 16 bases between. The V gene's germline CDR1 is SNHLY and CDR2 FYNNEI. CDR3 size: 15 residues. CDR3 coding DNA: TGTGCCAGCAGACCAGGGACAACTATTTACAATGAGCAGTTCTTC. Its translation is CASRPGTTIYNEQFF.

This clone has a handful of counts. The chain carries TRBV11-2 and TRBJ2-7; perhaps TRBD1 as D (5 bases). V shed 4 bases and J shed 7 bases, with 17 bases lying between them. This CDR3 contains 14 residues. The germline V gene has CDR1 SGHAT and CDR2 FQNNGV. CDR3 region: CASSSNQGRGEQYF. In DNA, the CDR3 is TGTGCCAGCAGCTCGAACCAGGGAAGGGGAGAGCAGTACTTC. Using reference TRBV11-2 and TRBJ2-7 for the parts outside the CDR3, the full variable domain is EAGVAQSPRYKIIEKRQSVAFWCNPISGHATLYWYQQILGQGPKLLIQFQNNGVVDDSQLPKDRFSAERLKGVDSTLKIQPAKLEDSAVYLCASSSNQGRGEQYFGPGTRLTVT.

The V gene is TRBV6-5, the J gene TRBJ1-1; the D is unclear. The V end lost 5 bases, the J end lost 1 base, and 14 bases lay between the germline ends. This CDR3 has 15 residues. The germline V gene encodes CDR1 MNHEY and CDR2 SVGAGI. The CDR3 bases are TGTGCCAGCAGTCTTTCGGACTTAGAGAACACTGAAGCTTTCTTT. As protein: CASSLSDLENTEAFF.

V and J are TRBV5-4 and TRBJ1-4; TRBD1 matches at 7 bases. Germline V lookup: CDR1 SGHNT, CDR2 YYREEE (reference sequence). V was clipped by 3 bases and J by 5 bases; unmatched bases: 10. There are 16 residues in the CDR3. The CDR3 DNA follows: TGTGCCAGCAGCTCGTGGTCCGGGACAGAGAATGAAAAACTGTTTTTT. Translation: CASSSWSGTENEKLFF.

The chain links TRBV7-8 to TRBJ2-1; 9 bases are shared with TRBD2. The CDR3 covers 18 residues. Trimming took 4 bases from V and 0 from J; bases not matched to a gene: 10. The germline V gene has CDR1 SGHVS and CDR2 FQNEAQ. The CDR3 DNA reads as TGTGCCAGCAGCTCCCACCTAGGCGGGGGGGTCTCCTACAATGAGCAGTTCTTC. This encodes CASSSHLGGGVSYNEQFF.

The genes are TRBV5-8 and TRBJ1-1; no clear D gene. This CDR3 is built from 14 residues. Germline CDR1 and CDR2: SGHTS and YDEGEE. The V end was cut by 3 bases, the J end by 0 bases, with 9 bases between. The CDR3 spells CASSYRVMNTEAFF. CDR3 coding DNA: TGTGCCAGCAGCTATAGGGTTATGAACACTGAAGCTTTCTTT.

The V gene is TRBV4-1, the J gene TRBJ2-7; D is unresolved. The V end was cut by 9 bases, the J end by 0 bases, with 9 bases between. The CDR3 consists of 12 residues. CDR1 and CDR2 (germline): MGHRA, YSYEKL. In nucleotides, the CDR3 is TGCGCCAGTTTGGGTACCTCCTACGAGCAGTACTTC. Translated, it gives CASLGTSYEQYF.

This sequence joins TRBV27 and TRBJ2-1; D not certain. Germline V gene sequence: CDR1 MNHEY, CDR2 SMNVEV (reference sequence). The CDR3 has 14 amino acids. Trimming took off 9 bases at V and 3 bases at J, with 15 bases between the two ends. CDR3 DNA sequence: TGTGCCAGTCTTGCGACGGTAGACTACAATGAGCAGTTCTTC. Translated: CASLATVDYNEQFF.

The V gene is TRBV27, the J gene TRBJ1-1; 8 bases line up with TRBD1. Germline loops: CDR1 MNHEY, CDR2 SMNVEV (reference sequence). Germline trimming cut 6 bases from V and 5 bases from J; bases unmatched to any gene: 8. This CDR3 has 14 residues. In DNA, the CDR3 is TGTGCCAGCAGGTTACAGGGGGGGACTACTGAAGCTTTCTTT. Translating gives CASRLQGGTTEAFF.

The count of this clone is one. The CDR3 spells CASSQTFSLNTEAFF. The DNA of the CDR3 is TGCGCCAGCAGCCAGACCTTTTCCCTAAACACTGAAGCTTTCTTT. This chain links TRBV4-1 with TRBJ1-1; D gene unclear. The CDR3 sequence is 15 residues long. With 3 bases removed from V and 2 bases from J, the gap between germline ends came to 13 bases. Germline loops: CDR1 MGHRA, CDR2 YSYEKL.

V gene TRBV5-1 combines with J gene TRBJ2-7; unclear D gene. The CDR3 has 13 amino acids. Germline V gives CDR1 SGHRS, CDR2 YFSETQ. The germline V and J ends were trimmed by 0 bases and 4 bases, with 8 bases remaining between them. For the CDR3, the DNA is TGCGCCAGCAGCTTGGGACTGGAATACGAGCAGTACTTC. Its translation: CASSLGLEYEQYF.

The chain recombines TRBV19 with TRBJ1-6, with D unresolved. The CDR3 loop spans 14 amino acids. V was pared by 1 base and J by 8 bases, with 9 bases between. Germline assignment: CDR1 LNHDA and CDR2 SQIVND (reference sequence). CDR3 sequence reads: CASSIGQSDSPLHF. The CDR3 coding sequence is TGTGCCAGTAGTATAGGCCAGTCGGATTCACCCCTCCACTTT.

This chain connects TRBV28 to TRBJ1-1; D is possibly TRBD1 (5 bases). This CDR3 is built from 14 residues. Trimming stripped 4 bases from V and 1 base from J, with 10 bases between. Germline CDR1 and CDR2: MDHEN and SYDVKM. Written as DNA, the CDR3 is TGTGCCAGCAGTTCGCAGGGAAGGAACACTGAAGCTTTCTTT. It encodes CASSSQGRNTEAFF.

The chain combines TRBV19 with TRBJ1-2; D might be TRBD1 (5 bases). The CDR3 is made up of 13 amino acids. The ends were cut back, 3 bases at V and 4 bases at J, with 9 bases in the middle. Germline assignment: CDR1 LNHDA and CDR2 SQIVND (reference sequence). In DNA form, the CDR3 reads TGTGCCAGTAGTATCCCCAGGGCCTATGGCTACACCTTC. Amino acid sequence: CASSIPRAYGYTF.

The CDR3 loop reads CAIRRDNEQFF. As DNA, the CDR3 is TGTGCCATCAGGCGGGACAATGAGCAGTTCTTC. V gene TRBV10-3 combines with J gene TRBJ2-1; D may be TRBD2 (5 bases). The CDR3 spans 11 residues. Germline CDR1 ENHRY, CDR2 SYGVKD. V was clipped by 6 bases and J by 5 bases, with 5 bases between them.

V gene TRBV2 combines with J gene TRBJ2-3; no clear D gene. Germline V lookup: CDR1 SNHLY, CDR2 FYNNEI. The CDR3 extends over 12 amino acids. V was clipped by 6 bases and J by 2 bases, with 6 bases between them. The CDR3 DNA reads as TGTGCCAGCAGCGGATTCACAGATACGCAGTATTTT. This translates into CASSGFTDTQYF.

J is TRBJ2-1 and V is TRBV6-5; D gene ambiguous. The CDR3 runs to 15 residues. Germline values: CDR1 MNHEY, CDR2 SVGAGI. Trimming shortened V by 5 bases and J by 3 bases, and 14 bases separated the two germline ends. CDR3 sequence: CASSPVDGFYNEQFF. For the CDR3, the DNA is TGTGCCAGCAGTCCCGTGGACGGTTTCTACAATGAGCAGTTCTTC.

This sequence joins TRBV18 and TRBJ1-1; the D is unclear. This CDR3 has 12 amino acids. Per germline, CDR1 KGHSH and CDR2 LQKENI. The V and J ends lost 6 bases and 2 bases respectively, with 7 bases between them. The CDR3 is CASSRGNTEAFF. CDR3 DNA: TGTGCCAGCTCTCGCGGAAACACTGAAGCTTTCTTT. Full variable domain (outside the CDR3, taken from reference TRBV18 and TRBJ1-1): NAGVMQNPRHLVRRRGQEARLRCSPMKGHSHVYWYRQLPEEGLKFMVYLQKENIIDESGMPKERFSAEFPKEGPSILRIQQVVRGDSAAYFCASSRGNTEAFFGQGTRLTVV.

This rearrangement joins TRBV5-1 to TRBJ2-3; D call uncertain. Germline CDR1 reads SGHRS; CDR2 reads YFSETQ. The germline V and J ends were trimmed by 0 bases and 3 bases, with 11 bases remaining between them. CDR3 length: 15 residues. CDR3 region: CASSLAGGLTDTQYF. CDR3 coding DNA: TGCGCCAGCAGCTTGGCGGGCGGTCTTACAGATACGCAGTATTTT.

This clone was seen once. The chain recombines TRBV5-1 with TRBJ1-1, with no clear D. The CDR3 is 15 residues long. V was clipped by 4 bases and J by 1 base, with 14 bases between them. The germline V gene encodes CDR1 SGHRS and CDR2 YFSETQ. The chain's CDR3 is CASSPTGRQNTEAFF. The CDR3 bases are TGCGCCAGCAGCCCCACGGGCAGGCAGAACACTGAAGCTTTCTTT.

The V and J genes are TRBV10-2 and TRBJ2-2; possibly TRBD2 for D (6 bases). V shed 3 bases and J shed 7 bases, with 12 bases lying between them. Germline loops: CDR1 WSHSY, CDR2 SAAADI. This CDR3 comprises 14 residues. The CDR3: CASSEGLAVGELFF. The DNA of the CDR3 is TGCGCCAGCAGTGAAGGGTTAGCGGTCGGGGAGCTGTTTTTT.

The chain joins TRBV28 to TRBJ2-7; 10 positions match TRBD1. CDR1 MDHEN and CDR2 SYDVKM come from the germline V gene. Losses at the gene ends were 6 bases for V and 1 base for J; bases not matched to a gene: 3. The CDR3 has 14 amino acids. The CDR3 region is CASRGDRGSYEQYF. The CDR3 DNA follows: TGTGCCAGCAGAGGGGACAGGGGTTCCTACGAGCAGTACTTC. The whole variable domain, remainder taken from reference TRBV28 and TRBJ2-7, is DVKVTQSSRYLVKRTGEKVFLECVQDMDHENMFWYRQDPGLGLRLIYFSYDVKMKEKGDIPEGYSVSREKKERFSLILESASTNQTSMYLCASRGDRGSYEQYFGPGTRLTVT.